The 21 T cell receptor beta chains reported below all come from one sample, sequenced in a study of CD8 T cells in ankylosing spondylitis. Each CDR3 protein is one row after TCRdb ran MiXCR on the 5' RACE reads. The table records 350,000 or so distinct CDR3 sequences, over 12% of them present only once. The sequencing input was blood, either unsorted or a sorted T cell fraction (not recorded which). The receptors were sampled from a male donor with ankylosing spondylitis or in good health (not recorded which).

The chain is built from TRBV12-3 or TRBV12-4 and TRBJ2-1; a possible D gene is TRBD1 (5 bases). The CDR3 is 18 amino acids. Trimming took 11 bases from V and 0 from J, leaving 26 bases between them. This CDR3 reads CAFSLVWQGLSSYNEQFF. In nucleotides, the CDR3 is TGTGCCTTCAGTTTAGTCTGGCAGGGCCTGAGCTCCTACAATGAGCAGTTCTTC.

CDR3 coding DNA: TGTGCCAGCAGTTTCGACAGGGTTTGTGAAAAACTGTTTTTT. Protein product: CASSFDRVCEKLFF. The genes are TRBV6-5 and TRBJ1-4, with 7 positions matching TRBD1. J was trimmed by 7 bases and V by 4 bases; bases with no gene match: 6. The CDR3 length is 14 residues. The germline V gene has CDR1 MNHEY and CDR2 SVGAGI.

This clonotype was seen a few times. The V call is TRBV15, the J call TRBJ2-7; no clear D gene. The CDR3 consists of 12 residues. Trimming removed 3 bases from V and 2 bases from J, with 5 bases in between. Germline V gives CDR1 LNHNV, CDR2 YYDKDF (reference sequence). This CDR3 is CATSSSTYEQYF. In DNA form, the CDR3 reads TGTGCCACCAGCAGCTCTACCTACGAGCAGTACTTC.

This clonotype was found a few times. The V gene is TRBV5-4, the J gene TRBJ1-4, with D unclear. In germline, CDR1 is SGHNT, CDR2 YYREEE (reference sequence). V lost 4 bases to trimming and J lost 8 bases, with 15 bases between them. The CDR3 totals 14 residues. In DNA form, the CDR3 reads TGTGCCAGCAGCCGAAACCGGGCACCCGAAAAACTGTTTTTT. This translates into CASSRNRAPEKLFF.

This clonotype was seen repeatedly, ten times or more. CDR3 amino acids: CASSLAFYPPGGYGYTF. CDR3 sequence (DNA): TGTGCCAGCAGCTTAGCGTTCTATCCTCCAGGGGGCTATGGCTACACCTTC. The chain combines TRBV7-9 with TRBJ1-2; TRBD1 matches 7 bases. The germline gives CDR1 SEHNR, CDR2 FQNEAQ (reference sequence). Trimming at V came to 0 bases and at J to 4 bases, leaving 11 bases not matched to a gene. The CDR3 has 17 amino acids.

This clonotype was seen a handful of times. The V call is TRBV4-1, the J call TRBJ1-3; 8 nucleotides match TRBD1. This CDR3 is built from 15 residues. From germline, CDR1 is MGHRA and CDR2 YSYEKL. The J segment lost 2 bases and the V segment lost 4 bases, leaving 4 bases of the junction unmatched. The CDR3 loop is CASSRDRMTGNTIYF. The CDR3 DNA reads as TGCGCCAGCAGCCGGGACAGGATGACTGGAAACACCATATATTTT.

The chain employs TRBV15 and TRBJ1-2; the D gene is possibly TRBD1 (5 bases). CDR3 length: 13 amino acids. Deletions cut 5 bases from V and 4 bases from J, with 11 bases between. The germline CDR1 and CDR2 sequences are LNHNV and YYDKDF (reference sequence). As DNA, the CDR3 is TGTGCCACCAGCCAGGGAGGAATCTATGGCTACACCTTC. Its protein product is CATSQGGIYGYTF.

This clonotype has a handful of counts. The gene calls are TRBV18 and TRBJ1-4; the D gene is possibly TRBD1 (6 bases). Per germline, CDR1 KGHSH and CDR2 LQKENI. The CDR3 length is 13 residues. V gave up 6 bases and J gave up 7 bases, with 12 bases separating them. The CDR3, as DNA: TGTGCCAGCTCTCCAGGGGAAGCTGAAAAACTGTTTTTT. Translation gives CASSPGEAEKLFF.

This clonotype was picked up many times. V gene TRBV4-1 combines with J gene TRBJ2-7; unclear D gene. Germline CDR1 MGHRA, CDR2 YSYEKL. The V gene lost 4 bases and the J gene lost 0 bases, with 10 bases spanning the gap. This CDR3 contains 14 residues. Here the CDR3 reads CASSPSALSYEQYF. CDR3 sequence (DNA): TGCGCCAGCAGCCCCTCTGCCCTCTCCTACGAGCAGTACTTC.

V usage is TRBV20-1 and J usage is TRBJ2-7; D uncertain. The CDR3 length is 14 residues. V shed 2 bases and J shed 2 bases, with 13 bases lying between them. Germline-derived CDR1 and CDR2 are DFQATT and SNEGSKA (reference sequence). CDR3: CSARRPTFPYEQYF. DNA for the CDR3: TGCAGTGCTAGACGTCCCACTTTCCCCTACGAGCAGTACTTC.

This clonotype is a singleton in its sample. In DNA, the CDR3 is TGTGCCTGGAGTGTGCGGCCAGCATACGAGCAGTACTTC. It specifies CAWSVRPAYEQYF. The chain combines TRBV30 with TRBJ2-7; D is uncertain. CDR1 is GTSNPN and CDR2 is SVGIG in the germline V gene (reference sequence). V lost 0 bases to trimming and J lost 4 bases, with 10 bases between them. CDR3 length equals 13 residues.

This clonotype was detected only a few times. The CDR3 nucleotides read TGCAGTGCTAGATTGGAACGGGGGGGCCAAGATACGCAGTATTTT. It specifies CSARLERGGQDTQYF. The chain combines TRBV20-1 with TRBJ2-3, with 8 bases lining up with TRBD2. The CDR3 is 15 residues long. Germline-derived CDR1 and CDR2 are DFQATT and SNEGSKA (reference sequence). The V and J ends lost 2 bases and 5 bases, in that order; junction bases with no gene match: 9.

This chain uses TRBV20-1 with TRBJ2-1; tentatively, D is TRBD2 (6 bases). V was pared by 4 bases and J by 1 base, with 14 bases between. Germline loops: CDR1 DFQATT, CDR2 SNEGSKA (reference sequence). This CDR3 is 15 amino acids long. Here the CDR3 reads CSAKRGGGSYNEQFF. CDR3 DNA sequence: TGCAGTGCTAAAAGGGGAGGAGGGTCCTACAATGAGCAGTTCTTC.

The chain has TRBV27 and TRBJ1-6; a possible D gene is TRBD1 (5 bases). CDR1 and CDR2 from the germline V gene are MNHEY and SMNVEV (reference sequence). This CDR3 is built from 16 residues. V shed 5 bases and J shed 4 bases, with 15 bases lying between them. Here the CDR3 DNA reads TGTGCCAGCAGTCTAATCACTAGGGGTTATAATTCACCCCTCCACTTT. Protein product: CASSLITRGYNSPLHF.

The V gene is TRBV18, the J gene TRBJ2-1, with TRBD1 matching over 7 bases. Germline CDR1 reads KGHSH; CDR2 reads LQKENI. J gave up 1 base and V 4 bases, and 1 base lay outside the gene matches. This CDR3 has 14 amino acids. In DNA, the CDR3 is TGTGCCAGCTCACAACAGGGGTCCTACAATGAGCAGTTCTTC. Translated: CASSQQGSYNEQFF. Drawing the rest from reference TRBV18 and TRBJ2-1, the complete variable domain is NAGVMQNPRHLVRRRGQEARLRCSPMKGHSHVYWYRQLPEEGLKFMVYLQKENIIDESGMPKERFSAEFPKEGPSILRIQQVVRGDSAAYFCASSQQGSYNEQFFGPGTRLTVL.

This clonotype came up a few times. Compared with germline, one end of the junction differs, possibly owing to a read error. The V and J genes are TRBV7-2 and TRBJ2-3; 8 positions agree with TRBD2. Germline V gene sequence: CDR1 SGHTA, CDR2 FQGNSA. The CDR3 totals 16 residues. In nucleotides, the CDR3 is TGTGCCAGCAGCTACCGTAGCGGGGTGAGCAGAGATACGCAGTATTTT. As protein: CASSYRSGVSRDTQYF.

This clonotype was observed a handful of times. The genes are TRBV30 and TRBJ1-1; D not resolved. Germline V gives CDR1 GTSNPN, CDR2 SVGIG (reference sequence). V was pared by 2 bases and J by 6 bases, with 10 bases between. The CDR3 runs 12 residues. The CDR3 sequence is CAWSPRRPEAFF. The CDR3 region has the DNA TGTGCCTGGAGTCCTCGAAGGCCTGAAGCTTTCTTT.

V is TRBV12-3 or TRBV12-4 and J is TRBJ2-5; perhaps TRBD1 as D (6 bases). Trimming took off 3 bases at V and 6 bases at J, with 8 bases between the two ends. The CDR3 extends over 12 amino acids. CDR3 region: CASSFRGQTQYF. DNA for the CDR3: TGTGCCAGCAGTTTCAGGGGCCAGACCCAGTACTTC.

This clonotype has a handful of counts. This chain joins TRBV29-1 and TRBJ1-2; the D gene is possibly TRBD1 (5 bases). V was clipped by 3 bases and J by 8 bases, with 16 bases between them. Germline CDR1 and CDR2: SQVTM and ANQGSEA. This CDR3 has 13 amino acids. The CDR3, as DNA: TGCAGCGTTGATGGGGGAACTCCTTCAGGCTACACCTTC. Translating it yields CSVDGGTPSGYTF.

This clonotype was counted only a few times. The V gene is TRBV4-1, the J gene TRBJ2-7, with 7 bases matching TRBD1. The ends lost 0 bases at V and 3 bases at J; junction bases unmatched: 5. The CDR3 loop spans 15 amino acids. Germline CDR1 reads MGHRA; CDR2 reads YSYEKL. The CDR3 loop reads CASSQEGDSFYEQYF. For the CDR3, the DNA is TGCGCCAGCAGCCAAGAAGGGGACAGTTTCTACGAGCAGTACTTC.

This clonotype came up a few times. This chain uses TRBV5-5 with TRBJ1-3; D is unclear. The CDR3 contains 15 residues. Trimming removed 0 bases from V and 0 bases from J, with 7 bases in between. CDR1 and CDR2 from the germline V gene are SGHKS and YYEKEE (reference sequence). The CDR3, as DNA: TGTGCCAGCAGCTTGGAGCCCACCTCTGGAAACACCATATATTTT. This sequence encodes CASSLEPTSGNTIYF.